The 23 T cell receptor beta chains below all came from one sample that was sequenced in a study of cytomegalovirus exposure and HLA in healthy donors. Both 60 Vbeta primers and 13 Jbeta primers went into the PCR. Produced via immunoSEQ multiplex PCR; TCRdb's table is partial and in-frame only. The table includes approximately 170,000 clones, around 77% detected once. Sequenced sample: PBMCs. The receptor source for this set is a woman in her thirties or forties in good health and CMV-seronegative.

This clone was picked up one time. This chain uses TRBV7-3 with TRBJ2-1; 14 nucleotides agree with TRBD2. The ends lost 5 bases at V and 5 bases at J; junction bases unmatched: 5. The germline V gene encodes CDR1 SGHTA and CDR2 FQGTGA. The CDR3 spans 16 residues. For the CDR3, the DNA is TGTGCCAGCAGCCCCCCGACTAGCGGGAGGGACAATGAGCAGTTCTTC. It codes for CASSPPTSGRDNEQFF.

The J gene is TRBJ2-5, the V gene TRBV5-1; D unclear. The CDR3 has 16 amino acids. V was shortened by 0 bases and J by 5 bases, with 17 bases between the two germline ends. From germline, CDR1 is SGHRS and CDR2 YFSETQ. The DNA of the CDR3 is TGCGCCAGCAGCTTGGCCGGAGTCCCCGGAGCGGAGACCCAGTACTTC. Its protein is CASSLAGVPGAETQYF.

The rearrangement links TRBV19 to TRBJ2-2; 9 nucleotides align to TRBD1. The ends lost 5 bases at V and 6 bases at J; junction bases unmatched: 10. Per the germline V gene, CDR1 is LNHDA and CDR2 is SQIVND (reference sequence). CDR3 size: 16 residues. CDR3 nucleotide sequence: TGTGCCAGTAGTCTCTCCGGGACAGGGACCCCCGGGGAGCTGTTTTTT. Residues: CASSLSGTGTPGELFF.

The gene calls are TRBV7-8 and TRBJ2-7; 7 bases map to TRBD1. Germline lookup yields CDR1 SGHVS and CDR2 FQNEAQ. The trim removed 3 bases at V and 3 bases at J, leaving 8 bases unmatched. The length of the CDR3 is 15 residues. The CDR3 DNA reads TGTGCCAGCAGCTTGCGATCGGGACAGAACTACGAGCAGTACTTC. Amino acid sequence: CASSLRSGQNYEQYF. Full variable domain (missing parts from reference TRBV7-8 and TRBJ2-7): GAGVSQSPRYKVAKRGQDVALRCDPISGHVSLFWYQQALGQGPEFLTYFQNEAQLDKSGLPSDRFFAERPEGSVSTLKIQRTQQEDSAVYLCASSLRSGQNYEQYFGPGTRLTVT.

The chain recombines TRBV29-1 with TRBJ2-1, with TRBD2 identical over 9 bases. This CDR3 comprises 12 residues. The J segment lost 6 bases and the V segment lost 7 bases, leaving 4 bases of the junction unmatched. Germline V gene sequence: CDR1 SQVTM, CDR2 ANQGSEA. The CDR3 DNA follows: TGCAGCGGGGGGACTAGCCTCAATGAGCAGTTCTTC. Its translation is CSGGTSLNEQFF.

Only a few counts were recorded for this clone. The chain employs TRBV5-1 and TRBJ1-4, with D tentatively TRBD1 (6 bases). The CDR3 loop spans 15 amino acids. Germline V lookup: CDR1 SGHRS, CDR2 YFSETQ. Trimming removed 4 bases at V and 7 bases at J, with 17 bases between. As DNA, the CDR3 is TGCGCCAGCAGCCCAGGGGAGTTTGATTCTGAAAAACTGTTTTTT. This translates into CASSPGEFDSEKLFF.

The rearrangement links TRBV18 to TRBJ1-1, with 7 bases matching TRBD1. The CDR3 loop spans 17 amino acids. V gave up 4 bases and J gave up 0 bases; unmatched junction bases: 11. From germline, CDR1 is KGHSH and CDR2 LQKENI. In DNA form, the CDR3 reads TGTGCCAGCTCACTGGATACAGGGGTCGCTATGAACACTGAAGCTTTCTTT. Translated, it gives CASSLDTGVAMNTEAFF.

V is TRBV6-1 and J is TRBJ1-1; TRBD1 might be the D (5 bases). From germline, CDR1 is MNHNS and CDR2 SASEGT. CDR3 length equals 14 residues. V was shortened by 3 bases and J by 0 bases, with 8 bases between the two germline ends. CDR3 nucleotide sequence: TGTGCCAGCAGTGAGGACATCCTGAACACTGAAGCTTTCTTT. Its translation is CASSEDILNTEAFF.

CDR3 sequence: CASSPPGLAGLETQYF. CDR3 sequence (DNA): TGTGCCAGCTCACCCCCGGGACTAGCGGGATTGGAGACCCAGTACTTC. This rearrangement joins TRBV18 to TRBJ2-5; 13 bases align to TRBD2. Germline-derived CDR1 and CDR2 are KGHSH and LQKENI. V dropped 3 bases and J dropped 5; count of bases not matched to a gene: 6. This CDR3 is built from 16 residues. The full variable domain, its missing parts supplied by reference TRBV18 and TRBJ2-5, is NAGVMQNPRHLVRRRGQEARLRCSPMKGHSHVYWYRQLPEEGLKFMVYLQKENIIDESGMPKERFSAEFPKEGPSILRIQQVVRGDSAAYFCASSPPGLAGLETQYFGPGTRLLVL.

The chain joins TRBV9 to TRBJ2-1, with 9 nucleotides matching TRBD2. From germline, CDR1 is SGDLS and CDR2 YYNGEE. This CDR3 region has 19 residues. After removal of 0 bases from V and 0 bases from J, the junction contained 10 bases not matched to a gene. DNA for the CDR3: TGTGCCAGCAGCGTAGACCCAGCGAGCGGGAGGAGCTCCTACAATGAGCAGTTCTTC. It is translated as CASSVDPASGRSSYNEQFF.

V and J are TRBV7-8 and TRBJ2-7; TRBD2 might be the D (6 bases). The CDR3 contains 16 residues. With 1 base removed from V and 6 bases from J, the gap between germline ends came to 19 bases. Germline V gives CDR1 SGHVS, CDR2 FQNEAQ. The DNA of the CDR3 is TGTGCCAGCAGCTTAGTCGGAGGGATGGACGTTGGCGAGCAGTACTTC. As protein: CASSLVGGMDVGEQYF.

The rearrangement uses TRBV6-1 and TRBJ2-4; D may be TRBD2 (5 bases). The CDR3 length is 12 residues. The germline V gene has CDR1 MNHNS and CDR2 SASEGT. V lost 7 bases, J lost 8 bases, and 12 bases lay in between. The CDR3 sequence: CASTKMGDIQYF. In DNA, the CDR3 is TGTGCCAGCACTAAAATGGGAGACATTCAGTACTTC.

The rearrangement joins TRBV5-6 to TRBJ2-3; no clear D gene. Germline assignment: CDR1 SGHDT and CDR2 YYEEEE. The V end was cut by 0 bases, the J end by 2 bases, with 7 bases between. The CDR3 covers 14 residues. CDR3 loop: CASSLGQSTDTQYF. In nucleotides, the CDR3 is TGTGCCAGCAGCTTGGGGCAGTCCACAGATACGCAGTATTTT.

The rearrangement uses TRBV15 and TRBJ1-1; D ambiguous. V lost 6 bases, J lost 8 bases, and 10 bases lay in between. Germline CDR1 reads LNHNV; CDR2 reads YYDKDF (reference sequence). CDR3 size: 11 residues. CDR3 DNA: TGTGCCACCAGTAGATACAAGGAAGCTTTCTTT. It encodes CATSRYKEAFF. Variable domain in full (rest from reference TRBV15 and TRBJ1-1): DAMVIQNPRYQVTQFGKPVTLSCSQTLNHNVMYWYQQKSSQAPKLLFHYYDKDFNNEADTPDNFQSRRPNTSFCFLDIRSPGLGDTAMYLCATSRYKEAFFGQGTRLTVV.

The J gene is TRBJ2-5, the V gene TRBV30; 9 positions match TRBD2. With V trimmed by 0 bases and J by 5 bases, 10 bases remained unmatched. CDR1 and CDR2 (germline): GTSNPN, SVGIG (reference sequence). This CDR3 is built from 16 residues. The CDR3 reads CAWSVRAGGGGETQYF. DNA of the CDR3: TGTGCCTGGAGTGTACGAGCGGGAGGAGGAGGGGAGACCCAGTACTTC.

The V and J genes are TRBV18 and TRBJ1-2; TRBD1 might be the D (5 bases). The CDR3 is 14 residues long. The V gene's germline CDR1 is KGHSH and CDR2 LQKENI. V lost 2 bases, J lost 3 bases, and 10 bases lay in between. In DNA form, the CDR3 reads TGTGCCAGCTCACCAAGGGGTGCGGACTATGGCTACACCTTC. It encodes CASSPRGADYGYTF.

The chain links TRBV2 to TRBJ1-2, with TRBD1 as a possible D gene (5 bases). With 4 bases removed from V and 3 bases from J, the gap between germline ends came to 9 bases. This CDR3 comprises 13 residues. Per germline, CDR1 SNHLY and CDR2 FYNNEI. CDR3 DNA sequence: TGTGCCAGCAGTGCATCGGGGGACTATGGCTACACCTTC. Translated, it gives CASSASGDYGYTF.

This chain uses TRBV10-3 with TRBJ2-5; D not resolved. The J call could be wrong; TRBJ2-7 is a better fit for the DNA end. Germline values: CDR1 ENHRY, CDR2 SYGVKD. This CDR3 is 11 amino acids long. The CDR3 reads CAISANYEQYF. The DNA of the CDR3 is TGTGCCATCAGTGCAAACTACGAGCAGTACTTC.

V usage is TRBV7-3 and J usage is TRBJ2-1; weak D call: TRBD2 (9 bases). In germline, CDR1 is SGHTA, CDR2 FQGTGA. The CDR3 spans 20 residues. V was trimmed by 4 bases and J by 1 base, leaving 26 bases between them. The CDR3 nucleotides read TGTGCCAGCAGCTCACCCAGGGGGCTAGCGGGGCGTATGTCCTACAATGAGCAGTTCTTC. Its protein is CASSSPRGLAGRMSYNEQFF.

This clone was seen more than once but under ten times. The V call is TRBV19, the J call TRBJ1-2; D gene uncertain. The CDR3 extends over 15 amino acids. The germline V and J ends were trimmed by 5 bases and 6 bases, with 19 bases remaining between them. Germline lookup yields CDR1 LNHDA and CDR2 SQIVND (reference sequence). The DNA for the CDR3 is TGTGCCAGTAGTGCGACCGGGGAACGGAAAAATGGCTACACCTTC. Encoded protein: CASSATGERKNGYTF.

This clone was recorded once. This CDR3 reads CAISPRGEYGYTF. In DNA form, the CDR3 reads TGTGCCATCAGCCCCCGGGGGGAATATGGCTACACCTTC. The chain recombines TRBV10-3 with TRBJ1-2, with TRBD1 as a possible D gene (5 bases). Per germline, CDR1 ENHRY and CDR2 SYGVKD. The CDR3 has 13 amino acids. V lost 6 bases, J lost 5 bases, and 13 bases lay in between.

This chain links TRBV19 with TRBJ1-2; tentative D call: TRBD1 (6 bases). The CDR3 runs 13 residues. Germline V gene data show CDR1 as LNHDA and CDR2 as SQIVND (reference sequence). The V gene lost 3 bases and the J gene lost 6 bases, with 11 bases spanning the gap. The CDR3 spells CASSMGRGHGYTF. In nucleotides, the CDR3 is TGTGCCAGTAGTATGGGCAGGGGACATGGCTACACCTTC.

CDR3 bases: TGCGCCAGCAGCACTGGACAGGCAGAGACCCAGTACTTC. Protein product: CASSTGQAETQYF. The V call is TRBV5-1, the J call TRBJ2-5; 7 positions match TRBD1. V shed 4 bases and J 4 bases; nucleotides not matched to a gene: 4. CDR1 is SGHRS, CDR2 YFSETQ, per germline. CDR3 length equals 13 residues.